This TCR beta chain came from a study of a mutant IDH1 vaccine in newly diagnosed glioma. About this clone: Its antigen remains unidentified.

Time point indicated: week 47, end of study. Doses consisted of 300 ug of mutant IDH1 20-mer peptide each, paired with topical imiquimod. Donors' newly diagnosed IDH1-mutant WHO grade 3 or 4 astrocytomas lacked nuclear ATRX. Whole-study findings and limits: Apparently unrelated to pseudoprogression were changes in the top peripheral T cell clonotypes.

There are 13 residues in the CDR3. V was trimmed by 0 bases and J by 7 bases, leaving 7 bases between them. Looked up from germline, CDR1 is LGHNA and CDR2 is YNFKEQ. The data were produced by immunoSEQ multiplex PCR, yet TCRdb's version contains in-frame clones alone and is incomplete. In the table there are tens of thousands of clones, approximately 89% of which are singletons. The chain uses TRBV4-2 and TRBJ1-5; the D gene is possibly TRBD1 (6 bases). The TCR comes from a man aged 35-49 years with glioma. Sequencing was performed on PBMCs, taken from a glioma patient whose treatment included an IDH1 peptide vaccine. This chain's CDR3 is CASSQEGAQPQHF. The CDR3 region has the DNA TGTGCCAGCAGCCAAGAGGGGGCCCAGCCCCAGCATTTT.